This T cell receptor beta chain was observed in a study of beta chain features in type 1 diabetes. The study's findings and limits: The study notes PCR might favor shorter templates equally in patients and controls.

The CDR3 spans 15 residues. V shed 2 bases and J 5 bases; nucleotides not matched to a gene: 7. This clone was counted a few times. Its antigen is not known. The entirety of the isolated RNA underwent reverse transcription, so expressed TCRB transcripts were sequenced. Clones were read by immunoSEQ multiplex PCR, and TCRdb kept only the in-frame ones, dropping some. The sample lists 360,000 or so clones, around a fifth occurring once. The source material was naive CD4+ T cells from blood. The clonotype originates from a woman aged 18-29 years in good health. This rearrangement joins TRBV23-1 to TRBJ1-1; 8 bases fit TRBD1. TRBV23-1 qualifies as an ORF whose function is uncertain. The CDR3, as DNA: TGCGCCAGCAGTCAAGCGACAGGGGCCCAGACTGAAGCTTTCTTT. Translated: CASSQATGAQTEAFF.